Below, 2 T cell receptor beta chains from the same sample are listed, as sequenced in a study of blood T cell repertoires in COVID-19. Here immunoSEQ multiplex PCR was the method, and the copy in TCRdb shows in-frame clones only, minus some. The sample yields some 80,000 clones, almost 90% seen once. The sample taken for sequencing was peripheral blood. The receptors derive from a human donor in a cohort sampled during active COVID-19.

The V call is TRBV4-1, the J call TRBJ2-1; TRBD2 aligns across 10 bases. The CDR3 spans 15 residues. Germline V gives CDR1 MGHRA, CDR2 YSYEKL. After removal of 6 bases from V and 5 bases from J, the junction contained 7 bases not matched to a gene. CDR3 DNA: TGCGCCAGCAGGCGAGCGGGAGGGCCGGACAATGAGCAGTTCTTC. It translates to CASRRAGGPDNEQFF.

The chain is built from TRBV11-2 and TRBJ1-5; no definite D call. The germline CDR1 and CDR2 sequences are SGHAT and FQNNGV. The V end was cut by 2 bases, the J end by 5 bases, with 19 bases between. This CDR3 contains 17 residues. CDR3 protein: CASSLKYIAEIDQPQHF. The CDR3 bases are TGTGCCAGCAGCTTAAAGTATATAGCAGAGATTGATCAGCCCCAGCATTTT.